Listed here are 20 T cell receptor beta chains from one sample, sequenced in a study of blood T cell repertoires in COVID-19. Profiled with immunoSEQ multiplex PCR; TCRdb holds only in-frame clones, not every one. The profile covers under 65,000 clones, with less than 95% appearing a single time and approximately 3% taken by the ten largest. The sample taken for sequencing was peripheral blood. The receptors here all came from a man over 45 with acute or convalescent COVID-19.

This CDR3 reads CASSAATGGAGYTF. In nucleotides, the CDR3 is TGTGCCAGCAGCGCAGCTACAGGGGGCGCTGGCTACACCTTC. The genes are TRBV7-2 and TRBJ1-2; TRBD1 matches at 9 bases. This CDR3 has 14 amino acids. Germline CDR1 SGHTA, CDR2 FQGNSA. Unmatched junction bases numbered 8, after V lost 5 bases and J lost 7 bases.

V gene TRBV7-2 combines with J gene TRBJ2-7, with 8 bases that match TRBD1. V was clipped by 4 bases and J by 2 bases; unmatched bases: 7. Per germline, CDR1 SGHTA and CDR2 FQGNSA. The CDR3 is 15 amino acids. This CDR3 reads CASSYTGTGPYEQYF. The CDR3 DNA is TGTGCCAGCAGCTATACCGGGACAGGTCCCTACGAGCAGTACTTC. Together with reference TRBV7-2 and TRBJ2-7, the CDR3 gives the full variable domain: GAGVSQSPSNKVTEKGKDVELRCDPISGHTALYWYRQSLGQGLEFLIYFQGNSAPDKSGLPSDRFSAERTGGSVSTLTIQRTQQEDSAVYLCASSYTGTGPYEQYFGPGTRLTVT.

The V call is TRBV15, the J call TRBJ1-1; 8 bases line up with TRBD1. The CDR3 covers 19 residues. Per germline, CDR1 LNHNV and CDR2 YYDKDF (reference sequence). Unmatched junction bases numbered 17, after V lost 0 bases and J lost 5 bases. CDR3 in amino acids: CATSRDSLGQGASRTEAFF. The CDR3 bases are TGTGCCACCAGCAGAGATTCATTAGGCCAGGGGGCCTCGAGGACTGAAGCTTTCTTT.

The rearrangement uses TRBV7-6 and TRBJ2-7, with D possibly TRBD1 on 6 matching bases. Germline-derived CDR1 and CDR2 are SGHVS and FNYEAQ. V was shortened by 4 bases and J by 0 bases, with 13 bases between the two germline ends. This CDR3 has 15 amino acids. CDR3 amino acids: CASSSSDRISYEQYF. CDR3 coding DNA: TGTGCCAGCAGCTCAAGCGACAGGATCTCCTACGAGCAGTACTTC.

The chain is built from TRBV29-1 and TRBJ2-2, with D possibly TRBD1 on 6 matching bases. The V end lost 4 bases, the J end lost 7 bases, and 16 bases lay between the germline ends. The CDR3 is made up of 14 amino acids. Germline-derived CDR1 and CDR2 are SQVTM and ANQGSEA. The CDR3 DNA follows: TGCAGCGTTGTTCAGGGGCATTTCAGCGGGGAGCTGTTTTTT. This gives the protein CSVVQGHFSGELFF.

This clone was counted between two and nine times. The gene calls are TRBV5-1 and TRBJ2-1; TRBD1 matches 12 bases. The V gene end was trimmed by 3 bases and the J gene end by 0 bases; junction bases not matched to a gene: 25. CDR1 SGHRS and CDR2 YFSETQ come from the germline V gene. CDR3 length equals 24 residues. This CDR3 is CASSSDRVAKGTGGLKSSYNEQFF. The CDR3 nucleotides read TGCGCCAGCAGCTCCGACCGGGTTGCAAAGGGGACAGGGGGCTTAAAAAGCTCCTACAATGAGCAGTTCTTC.

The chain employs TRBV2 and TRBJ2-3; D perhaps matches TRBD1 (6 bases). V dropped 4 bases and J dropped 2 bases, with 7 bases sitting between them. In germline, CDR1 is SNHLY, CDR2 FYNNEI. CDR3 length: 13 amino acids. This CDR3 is CASSGDNTDTQYF. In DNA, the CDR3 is TGTGCCAGCAGTGGGGACAACACAGATACGCAGTATTTT.

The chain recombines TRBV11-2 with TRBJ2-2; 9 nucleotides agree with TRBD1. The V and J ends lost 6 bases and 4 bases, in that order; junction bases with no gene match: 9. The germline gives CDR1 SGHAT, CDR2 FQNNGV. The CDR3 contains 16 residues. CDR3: CASRTDRGTGTGELFF. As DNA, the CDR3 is TGTGCCAGCAGGACTGACAGGGGGACGGGCACCGGGGAGCTGTTTTTT. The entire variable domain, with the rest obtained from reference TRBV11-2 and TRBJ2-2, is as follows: EAGVAQSPRYKIIEKRQSVAFWCNPISGHATLYWYQQILGQGPKLLIQFQNNGVVDDSQLPKDRFSAERLKGVDSTLKIQPAKLEDSAVYLCASRTDRGTGTGELFFGEGSRLTVL.

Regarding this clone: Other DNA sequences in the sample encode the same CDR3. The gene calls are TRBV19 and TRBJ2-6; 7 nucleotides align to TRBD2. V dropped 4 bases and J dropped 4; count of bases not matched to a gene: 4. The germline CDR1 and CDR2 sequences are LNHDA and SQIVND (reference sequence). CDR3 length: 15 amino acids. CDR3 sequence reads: CASSREGTGANVLTF. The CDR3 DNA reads TGTGCCAGTAGTAGGGAGGGAACCGGGGCCAACGTCCTGACTTTC. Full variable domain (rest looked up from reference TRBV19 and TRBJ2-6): DGGITQSPKYLFRKEGQNVTLSCEQNLNHDAMYWYRQDPGQGLRLIYYSQIVNDFQKGDIAEGYSVSREKKESFPLTVTSAQKNPTAFYLCASSREGTGANVLTFGAGSRLTVL.

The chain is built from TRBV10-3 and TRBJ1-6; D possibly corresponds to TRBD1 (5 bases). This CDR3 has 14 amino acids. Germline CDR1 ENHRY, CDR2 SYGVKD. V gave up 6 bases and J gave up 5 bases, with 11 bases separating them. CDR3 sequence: CAIRGDSNNSPLHF. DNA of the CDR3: TGTGCCATCAGGGGGGACTCAAATAATTCACCCCTCCACTTT.

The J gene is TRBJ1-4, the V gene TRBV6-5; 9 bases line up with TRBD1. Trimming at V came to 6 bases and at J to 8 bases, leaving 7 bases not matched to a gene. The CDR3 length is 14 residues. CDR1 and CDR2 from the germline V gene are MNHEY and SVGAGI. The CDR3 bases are TGTGCCAGCAGCTACGGACAGGGGCGGGAAAAACTGTTTTTT. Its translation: CASSYGQGREKLFF.

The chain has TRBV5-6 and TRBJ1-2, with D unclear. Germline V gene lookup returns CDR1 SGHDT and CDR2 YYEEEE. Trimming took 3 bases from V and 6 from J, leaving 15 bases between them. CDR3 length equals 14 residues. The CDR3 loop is CASSSELLVHGYTF. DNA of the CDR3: TGTGCCAGCAGCTCCGAGTTATTGGTCCATGGCTACACCTTC.

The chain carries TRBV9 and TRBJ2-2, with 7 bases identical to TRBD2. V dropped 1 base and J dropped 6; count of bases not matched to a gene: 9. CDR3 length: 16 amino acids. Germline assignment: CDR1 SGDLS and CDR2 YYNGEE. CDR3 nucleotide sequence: TGTGCCAGCAGCGTACTTGGAGGGACTAACGCCGGGGAGCTGTTTTTT. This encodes CASSVLGGTNAGELFF. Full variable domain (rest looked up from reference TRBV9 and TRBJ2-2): DSGVTQTPKHLITATGQRVTLRCSPRSGDLSVYWYQQSLDQGLQFLIQYYNGEERAKGNILERFSAQQFPDLHSELNLSSLELGDSALYFCASSVLGGTNAGELFFGEGSRLTVL.

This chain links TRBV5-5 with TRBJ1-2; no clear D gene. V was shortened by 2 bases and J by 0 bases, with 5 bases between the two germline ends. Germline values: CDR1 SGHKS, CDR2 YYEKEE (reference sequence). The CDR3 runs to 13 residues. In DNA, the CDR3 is TGTGCCAGCAGCTTCACGGCTAACTATGGCTACACCTTC. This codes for CASSFTANYGYTF.

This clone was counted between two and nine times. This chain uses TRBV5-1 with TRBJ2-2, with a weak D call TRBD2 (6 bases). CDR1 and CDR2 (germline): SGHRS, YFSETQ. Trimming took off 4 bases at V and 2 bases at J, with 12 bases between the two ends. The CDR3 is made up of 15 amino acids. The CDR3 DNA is TGCGCCAGCAGCGTCGCGGGGATCAACACCGGGGAGCTGTTTTTT. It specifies CASSVAGINTGELFF.

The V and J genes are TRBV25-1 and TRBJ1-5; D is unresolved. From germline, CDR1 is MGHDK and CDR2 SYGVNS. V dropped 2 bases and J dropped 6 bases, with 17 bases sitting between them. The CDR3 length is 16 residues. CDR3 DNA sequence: TGTGCCAGCAGTGAAGTCGTTAGGCAGGTAGGTCAGCCCCAGCATTTT. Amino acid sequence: CASSEVVRQVGQPQHF.

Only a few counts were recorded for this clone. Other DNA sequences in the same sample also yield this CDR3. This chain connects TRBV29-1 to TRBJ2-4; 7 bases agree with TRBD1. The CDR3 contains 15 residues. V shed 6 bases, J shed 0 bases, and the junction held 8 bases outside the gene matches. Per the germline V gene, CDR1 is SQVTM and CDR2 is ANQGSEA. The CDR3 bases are TGCAGCGTCGGCCAGGGGGTACTAGCCAAAAACATTCAGTACTTC. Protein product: CSVGQGVLAKNIQYF. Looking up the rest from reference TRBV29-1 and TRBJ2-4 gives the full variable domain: SAVISQKPSRDICQRGTSLTIQCQVDSQVTMMFWYRQQPGQSLTLIATANQGSEATYESGFVIDKFPISRPNLTFSTLTVSNMSPEDSSIYLCSVGQGVLAKNIQYFGAGTRLSVL.

The CDR3 loop is CASGLIVLLSGGSGNTIYF. DNA for the CDR3: TGTGCTAGTGGTTTGATCGTCCTTCTGTCAGGGGGCTCTGGAAACACCATATATTTT. This chain links TRBV12-5 with TRBJ1-3, with 7 bases identical to TRBD1. Germline CDR1 LGHNT, CDR2 FRNRAP. The CDR3 spans 19 residues. V shed 2 bases and J 0 bases; nucleotides not matched to a gene: 13.

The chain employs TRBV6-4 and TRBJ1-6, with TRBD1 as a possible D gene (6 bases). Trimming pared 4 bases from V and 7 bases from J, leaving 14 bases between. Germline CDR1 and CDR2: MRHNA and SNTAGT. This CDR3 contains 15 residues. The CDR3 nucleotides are TGTGCCAGCAGTGTCACCGCGGACAGAAATTCACCCCTCCACTTT. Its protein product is CASSVTADRNSPLHF.

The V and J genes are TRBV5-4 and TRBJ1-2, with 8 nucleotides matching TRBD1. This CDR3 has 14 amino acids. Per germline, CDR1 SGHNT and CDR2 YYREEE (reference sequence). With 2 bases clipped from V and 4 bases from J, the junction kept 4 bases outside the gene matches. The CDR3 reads CASSFDRGSYGYTF. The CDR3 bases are TGTGCCAGCAGCTTCGACAGGGGAAGCTATGGCTACACCTTC.